The present T cell receptor beta chain was sequenced within a study of T cell responses to AZD1222 COVID-19 vaccine. V gave up 4 bases and J gave up 5 bases; unmatched junction bases: 1. Per the germline V gene, CDR1 is SGHRS and CDR2 is YFSETQ. The CDR3 extends over 14 amino acids. Findings and limits, study-wide: Per reports, nearly half of all spike-specific TCRs target regions that are unmutated in variants. All repertoire sampling was performed exclusively after the peak T cell response. Breadth and depth of Spike-specific TCRs rose after two AZD1222 doses. Clonal diversity may have been underestimated in mostly white British donors.

Points on this clone: The antigen is undetermined.

Libraries were prepared by immunoSEQ multiplex PCR; TCRdb keeps only in-frame clonotypes and omits some of them. The sample carries tens of thousands of clones, about four fifths recorded once. The clonotype comes from an adult in good health. This chain links TRBV5-1 with TRBJ1-4; 11 nucleotides match TRBD1. Source: peripheral blood, taken on day 0 of AZD1222 vaccination. The CDR3 bases are TGCGCCAGCAGCGGGACAGGGGGAAATGAAAAACTGTTTTTT. This gives the protein CASSGTGGNEKLFF.